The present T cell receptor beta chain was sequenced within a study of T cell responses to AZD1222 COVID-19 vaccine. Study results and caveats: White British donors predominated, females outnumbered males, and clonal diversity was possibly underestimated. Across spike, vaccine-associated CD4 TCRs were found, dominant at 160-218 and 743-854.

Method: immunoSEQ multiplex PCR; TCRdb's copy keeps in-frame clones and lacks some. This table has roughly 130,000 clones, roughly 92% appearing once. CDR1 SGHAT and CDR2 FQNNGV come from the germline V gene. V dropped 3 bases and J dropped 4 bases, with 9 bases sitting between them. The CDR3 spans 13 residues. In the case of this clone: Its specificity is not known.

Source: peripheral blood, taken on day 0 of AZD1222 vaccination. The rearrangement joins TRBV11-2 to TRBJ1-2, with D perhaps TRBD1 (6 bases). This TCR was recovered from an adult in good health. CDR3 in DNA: TGTGCCAGCAGCTTGGGGGGGGCCTATGGCTACACCTTC. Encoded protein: CASSLGGAYGYTF.